This entry lists 2 T cell receptor beta chains sequenced from one sample in a study of cytomegalovirus exposure and HLA in healthy donors. PCR employed 60 Vbeta and 13 Jbeta primers. Assay: immunoSEQ multiplex PCR; the TCRdb copy retains only in-frame clones and omits some. This table has around 95,000 clones, about four fifths appearing once. Input material: PBMCs. These receptors originate from a female donor in good health and CMV-seropositive.

The CDR3 region is CASSLDMGPNSPLHF. In DNA, the CDR3 is TGCGCCAGCAGCTTGGATATGGGGCCGAATTCACCCCTCCACTTT. The J gene is TRBJ1-6, the V gene TRBV5-1, with D perhaps TRBD1 (5 bases). This CDR3 is built from 15 residues. V lost 0 bases and J 7 bases, leaving 11 bases between the germline ends. Germline V gene data show CDR1 as SGHRS and CDR2 as YFSETQ. Filled out from reference TRBV5-1 and TRBJ1-6, the complete variable domain reads KAGVTQTPRYLIKTRGQQVTLSCSPISGHRSVSWYQQTPGQGLQFLFEYFSETQRNKGNFPGRFSGRQFSNSRSEMNVSTLELGDSALYLCASSLDMGPNSPLHFGNGTRLTVT.

This chain uses TRBV5-1 with TRBJ2-5; weak D call: TRBD1 (5 bases). The last part of the DNA fits TRBJ2-7 better; the J call may be wrong. Per germline, CDR1 SGHRS and CDR2 YFSETQ. This CDR3 has 14 amino acids. CDR3 DNA sequence: TGCGCCAGCAGATTACAGCAGGGCTCCTACGAGCAGTACTTC. Encoded protein: CASRLQQGSYEQYF.